This T cell receptor (beta chain) emerged from a study of T cell repertoires in cytomegalovirus infection. Study at large: Signatures in public TCR beta sequences pointed to both CMV infection and matching HLA type. Study-level results: People with CMV and the relevant HLA were identified by cumulative public TCR beta family frequency. In two of eight donors, the top clonotype was HLA-C-restricted CMV-specific.

The length of the CDR3 is 14 residues. Trimming pared 1 base from V and 5 bases from J, leaving 11 bases between. The germline gives CDR1 SGHVS, CDR2 FNYEAQ. At least ten counts were recorded for this clonotype. Its target is unknown. TCRdb reanalysed the reads using MiXCR and keeps one entry per CDR3 protein. The sample contains roughly 300,000 distinct CDR3 sequences, roughly 24% of which appear only once. Sequencing was performed on PBMCs. This clonotype was sampled from a human donor in good health (CMV status not recorded). Some clones in this sample may be carry-over from other donors' samples. The genes are TRBV7-6 and TRBJ2-5; D may be TRBD2 (5 bases). The CDR3 bases are TGTGCCAGCAGCTTAGAACTAGTGGTGGAGACCCAGTACTTC. This codes for CASSLELVVETQYF.